The 22 T cell receptor beta chains given below trace back to one sample, sequenced in a study of blood T cell repertoires in COVID-19. This table comes from immunoSEQ multiplex PCR, and its TCRdb copy is limited to in-frame clones, with some not included. This table has approximately 350,000 clones, under 95% appearing once. The sequenced sample consisted of peripheral blood. These receptors were obtained from a woman aged 18-29 years who had recovered from COVID-19.

The chain carries TRBV6-6 and TRBJ2-1; 11 bases align to TRBD1. V gave up 2 bases and J gave up 7 bases; unmatched junction bases: 7. This CDR3 region has 16 residues. The germline V gene has CDR1 MNHNY and CDR2 SVGAGI (reference sequence). The CDR3 here is CASSYIGQGAENEQFF. CDR3 nucleotide sequence: TGTGCCAGCAGTTACATAGGACAGGGGGCTGAAAATGAGCAGTTCTTC.

This chain joins TRBV14 and TRBJ2-2; TRBD2 is a possible D gene (6 bases). V lost 3 bases and J 2 bases, leaving 13 bases between the germline ends. CDR1 and CDR2 (germline): SGHDN, FVKESK. There are 16 residues in the CDR3. The CDR3 region is CASSQAGRQNTGELFF. The CDR3 nucleotides read TGTGCCAGCAGCCAGGCGGGACGACAAAACACCGGGGAGCTGTTTTTT.

DNA of the CDR3: TGTGCCACCAGTGAGAGGACAGGGGGGGAAGCTTTCTTT. Its protein is CATSERTGGEAFF. The chain uses TRBV24-1 and TRBJ1-1; 10 nucleotides match TRBD1. CDR1 and CDR2 (germline): KGHDR, SFDVKD. The CDR3 contains 13 residues. Losses at the gene ends were 4 bases for V and 8 bases for J; bases not matched to a gene: 3.

The rearrangement links TRBV18 to TRBJ2-5; D not certain. CDR1 is KGHSH, CDR2 LQKENI, per germline. CDR3 length: 13 amino acids. V was pared by 1 base and J by 4 bases, with 7 bases between. The CDR3 DNA reads TGTGCCAGCTCACCACTTTCCTCAGAGACCCAGTACTTC. This codes for CASSPLSSETQYF.

This rearrangement joins TRBV27 to TRBJ1-6; 7 nucleotides line up with TRBD1. The CDR3 runs to 14 residues. V was pared by 3 bases and J by 9 bases, with 5 bases of the junction left unmatched. Germline loops: CDR1 MNHEY, CDR2 SMNVEV (reference sequence). CDR3 nucleotide sequence: TGTGCCAGCAGTTTGACAGGGTACAGTTCACCCCTCCACTTT. Residues: CASSLTGYSSPLHF.

This chain links TRBV5-1 with TRBJ2-4; weak D call: TRBD1 (5 bases). The CDR3 has 16 residues. V lost 1 base and J 10 bases, leaving 21 bases between the germline ends. Germline V CDR1 and CDR2: SGHRS, YFSETQ. The CDR3 sequence is CASSLISVGVGQIQYF. CDR3 DNA: TGCGCCAGCAGCTTGATTTCGGTCGGAGTCGGACAAATTCAGTACTTC.

The chain employs TRBV14 and TRBJ2-1, with 14 bases matching TRBD2. The junction had 7 bases not matched to a gene; V was cut back by 3 bases and J by 9 bases. Germline CDR1 is SGHDN and CDR2 is FVKESK. This CDR3 has 16 residues. CDR3 bases: TGTGCCAGCAGCCATGCCGGGACTAGCGGGAGTAGTGAGCAGTTCTTC. This encodes CASSHAGTSGSSEQFF.

V and J are TRBV7-8 and TRBJ1-1; D perhaps matches TRBD1 (6 bases). V gave up 5 bases and J gave up 0 bases, with 13 bases separating them. The CDR3 length is 15 residues. Germline assignment: CDR1 SGHVS and CDR2 FQNEAQ. The CDR3 sequence is CASSPETGVNTEAFF. The CDR3 DNA follows: TGTGCCAGCAGCCCGGAGACAGGAGTGAACACTGAAGCTTTCTTT.

The genes are TRBV5-1 and TRBJ1-2; 8 positions agree with TRBD1. The V segment lost 7 bases and the J segment 3 bases; nucleotides outside the gene matches: 14. This CDR3 has 16 residues. Germline CDR1 is SGHRS and CDR2 is YFSETQ. The CDR3: CASGRGNQGAHYGYTF. CDR3 coding DNA: TGCGCCAGCGGGAGGGGGAACCAGGGGGCCCACTATGGCTACACCTTC. Using reference TRBV5-1 and TRBJ1-2 for the parts outside the CDR3, the full variable domain is KAGVTQTPRYLIKTRGQQVTLSCSPISGHRSVSWYQQTPGQGLQFLFEYFSETQRNKGNFPGRFSGRQFSNSRSEMNVSTLELGDSALYLCASGRGNQGAHYGYTFGSGTRLTVV.

This chain connects TRBV30 to TRBJ1-5; 7 nucleotides agree with TRBD1. Germline values: CDR1 GTSNPN, CDR2 SVGIG (reference sequence). CDR3 length: 14 residues. J was trimmed by 7 bases and V by 0 bases; bases with no gene match: 6. In nucleotides, the CDR3 is TGTGCCTGGAGTGTAGGAGGGGGCGGACAGCCCCAGCATTTT. This encodes CAWSVGGGGQPQHF.

This clone was detected once. The rearrangement uses TRBV30 and TRBJ2-3, with D hard to call. This CDR3 has 12 amino acids. The germline V gene has CDR1 GTSNPN and CDR2 SVGIG (reference sequence). Deletions cut 3 bases from V and 1 base from J, with 5 bases between. CDR3 in amino acids: CAWSAGTDTQYF. As DNA, the CDR3 is TGTGCCTGGAGCGCAGGCACAGATACGCAGTATTTT.

The chain uses TRBV30 and TRBJ2-3; TRBD2 matches at 11 bases. CDR1 is GTSNPN, CDR2 SVGIG, per germline (reference sequence). This CDR3 has 16 amino acids. V lost 3 bases, J lost 3 bases, and 8 bases stayed unmatched. The chain's CDR3 is CAWRAWVAGGTDTQYF. The CDR3 nucleotides are TGTGCCTGGAGGGCTTGGGTAGCGGGAGGGACAGATACGCAGTATTTT.

The chain has TRBV18 and TRBJ1-2, with D uncertain. Germline lookup yields CDR1 KGHSH and CDR2 LQKENI. The CDR3 spans 15 residues. The V and J ends lost 2 bases and 2 bases respectively, with 12 bases between them. The CDR3 protein is CASSPTDTSNYGYTF. The CDR3, as DNA: TGTGCCAGCTCACCAACCGACACGAGCAACTATGGCTACACCTTC. The variable domain in full, with the rest retrieved from reference TRBV18 and TRBJ1-2, is NAGVMQNPRHLVRRRGQEARLRCSPMKGHSHVYWYRQLPEEGLKFMVYLQKENIIDESGMPKERFSAEFPKEGPSILRIQQVVRGDSAAYFCASSPTDTSNYGYTFGSGTRLTVV.

The chain is built from TRBV18 and TRBJ2-7, with D possibly TRBD2 on 6 matching bases. Germline CDR1 reads KGHSH; CDR2 reads LQKENI. CDR3 length equals 14 residues. Trimming cost V 4 bases and J 0 bases, with 10 bases left between them. CDR3 residues: CASSQGGNSYEQYV. The CDR3 DNA reads as TGTGCCAGCTCACAAGGCGGGAACTCCTACGAGCAGTACGTC.

This clone was recorded many times. J is TRBJ1-4 and V is TRBV7-9; D remains ambiguous. There are 15 residues in the CDR3. Germline V gene data show CDR1 as SEHNR and CDR2 as FQNEAQ (reference sequence). V lost 0 bases to trimming and J lost 11 bases, with 16 bases between them. This CDR3 is CASSLAVGDTQKLFF. In DNA, the CDR3 is TGTGCCAGCAGCTTAGCGGTTGGTGACACCCAGAAACTGTTTTTT.

The V and J genes are TRBV11-2 and TRBJ2-7; tentatively, D is TRBD1 (6 bases). With 2 bases removed from V and 4 bases from J, the gap between germline ends came to 12 bases. The germline gives CDR1 SGHAT, CDR2 FQNNGV. The CDR3 is made up of 14 amino acids. For the CDR3, the DNA is TGTGCCAGCAGCTTATCCGAAGGACAGTACGAGCAGTACGTC. Its translation: CASSLSEGQYEQYV.

The chain couples TRBV28 to TRBJ2-7, with 8 bases fitting TRBD1. After removal of 7 bases from V and 1 base from J, the junction contained 3 bases not matched to a gene. Germline CDR1 and CDR2: MDHEN and SYDVKM. This CDR3 is built from 13 residues. The CDR3 DNA reads TGTGCCAGCACCAGGACAGGGTCCTACGAGCAGTACGTC. The encoded protein is CASTRTGSYEQYV.

The V call is TRBV6-2 or TRBV6-3, the J call TRBJ1-1; D remains ambiguous. Trimming removed 4 bases from V and 4 bases from J, with 10 bases in between. CDR1 MNHEY and CDR2 SVGEGT come from the germline V gene. This CDR3 has 13 residues. CDR3 residues: CASSSDLITEAFF. CDR3 DNA sequence: TGTGCCAGCAGTTCTGACTTAATCACTGAAGCTTTCTTT.

This rearrangement joins TRBV19 to TRBJ2-2; D is perhaps TRBD1 (6 bases). In germline, CDR1 is LNHDA, CDR2 SQIVND (reference sequence). V shed 5 bases and J shed 0 bases, with 10 bases lying between them. The CDR3 extends over 15 amino acids. The CDR3 coding sequence is TGTGCCAGTAGTTACTGGGACACGAACACCGGGGAGCTGTTTTTT. Amino acids: CASSYWDTNTGELFF.

V gene TRBV12-5 combines with J gene TRBJ2-1; 8 bases fit TRBD2. The CDR3 spans 10 residues. With 5 bases clipped from V and 12 bases from J, the junction kept 0 bases outside the gene matches. Germline V gene sequence: CDR1 LGHNT, CDR2 FRNRAP. As DNA, the CDR3 is TGTGCTAGTGGTAGCGGGGGGCAGTTCTTC. Its translation is CASGSGGQFF.

The V gene is TRBV19, the J gene TRBJ1-1, with D perhaps matching TRBD1 (5 bases). The CDR3 loop spans 13 amino acids. V was shortened by 3 bases and J by 4 bases, with 9 bases between the two germline ends. Germline loops: CDR1 LNHDA, CDR2 SQIVND (reference sequence). CDR3 residues: CASSMDDSTEAFF. The CDR3 region has the DNA TGTGCCAGTAGTATGGACGACAGCACTGAAGCTTTCTTT.

The rearrangement uses TRBV14 and TRBJ2-5; TRBD2 matches 12 bases. J gave up 2 bases and V 5 bases, and 12 bases lay outside the gene matches. The length of the CDR3 is 18 residues. Germline values: CDR1 SGHDN, CDR2 FVKESK. The CDR3 coding sequence is TGTGCCAGCAGCGGCAGATGGACTAGCGGGACCTTTCAAGAGACCCAGTACTTC. Its protein product is CASSGRWTSGTFQETQYF.